These 5 T cell receptor beta chains originate from one sample sequenced in a study. This table comes from immunoSEQ multiplex PCR, and its TCRdb copy is limited to in-frame clones, with some not included. The sample includes about 68,000 clones, 80% to 95% of them seen just once. The specimen was PBMCs. These receptors were obtained from a middle-aged man with rheumatoid arthritis.

V gene TRBV11-2 combines with J gene TRBJ2-1; a weak D match, TRBD2 (5 bases). The CDR3 has 14 amino acids. Trimming removed 5 bases at V and 9 bases at J, with 17 bases between. Germline CDR1 SGHAT, CDR2 FQNNGV. CDR3 protein: CASSGAGKMGEQFF. In DNA form, the CDR3 reads TGTGCCAGCAGCGGAGCCGGGAAAATGGGTGAGCAGTTCTTC.

CDR3 loop: CASSTYGGLKLHGYTF. The CDR3 DNA reads TGCGCCAGCAGCACATACGGGGGCTTGAAGCTCCATGGCTACACCTTC. The V and J genes are TRBV5-1 and TRBJ1-2; TRBD1 is a possible D gene (6 bases). This CDR3 comprises 16 residues. CDR1 and CDR2 from the germline V gene are SGHRS and YFSETQ. Trimming took 4 bases from V and 6 from J, leaving 22 bases between them.

V and J are TRBV7-3 and TRBJ1-1; TRBD1 might be the D (5 bases). Germline lookup yields CDR1 SGHTA and CDR2 FQGTGA. This CDR3 spans 13 amino acids. V gave up 4 bases and J gave up 3 bases, with 9 bases separating them. The CDR3 DNA follows: TGTGCCAGCAGCTCCGGGGGAGACACTGAAGCTTTCTTT. Amino acid sequence: CASSSGGDTEAFF.

V usage is TRBV5-1 and J usage is TRBJ1-2, with TRBD1 matching 7 bases. Trimming at V came to 4 bases and at J to 8 bases, leaving 14 bases not matched to a gene. Looked up from germline, CDR1 is SGHRS and CDR2 is YFSETQ. The CDR3 extends over 15 amino acids. In DNA, the CDR3 is TGCGCCAGCAGCATTACCGACAGGGACCCCCGGGGCTACACCTTC. Its protein product is CASSITDRDPRGYTF.

This clone was found once. The V and J genes are TRBV28 and TRBJ1-2; D perhaps matches TRBD1 (6 bases). Trimming pared 7 bases from V and 4 bases from J, leaving 13 bases between. The CDR3 is 13 amino acids. Germline loops: CDR1 MDHEN, CDR2 SYDVKM. CDR3 sequence reads: CASKTDRSYGYTF. CDR3 in DNA: TGTGCCAGCAAAACCGACAGGAGCTATGGCTACACCTTC.